This T cell receptor beta chain was identified during a study of naive and memory T cell subsets. Findings and caveats of the study: In naive cells, over 95% of TCR sequences were seen only once. Clonotypes here are unpaired alpha or beta chain sequences.

After CD4 positive bead selection, the CD4-negative fraction gave CD8 T cells. Four subsets defined by CD45RA and CD27 were sorted after CD3, CD4, CD8 and live/dead staining. In this sample, this clonotype is medium-sized. Its antigen remains unidentified. The CDR3 extends over 14 amino acids. The V gene lost 0 bases and the J gene lost 12 bases, with 18 bases spanning the gap. Germline V gene lookup returns CDR1 SGHTA and CDR2 FQGNSA. Two oligonucleotides, mixed equimolar, formed the beta constant-region primer covering TRBC1 and TRBC2. TCRdb analysed the UMI-ligation and nested PCR reads with MiXCR anew, one entry per CDR3 protein. This sample has about 80,000 distinct CDR3 sequences, with about an eighth found just once.

This sequence joins TRBV7-2 and TRBJ2-7, with a weak D call TRBD2 (6 bases). The sequenced sample was central memory CD4+ T cells from blood. This receptor was obtained from a human donor in good health. CDR3 sequence: CASSLAEGRSLRYF. The DNA for the CDR3 is TGTGCCAGCAGCTTAGCGGAGGGCCGGAGTCTTAGGTACTTC.